The next 17 T cell receptor beta chains were all read from a single sample in a study of T cell responses to AZD1222 COVID-19 vaccine. Here immunoSEQ multiplex PCR was the method, and the copy in TCRdb shows in-frame clones only, minus some. The sample lists around 190,000 clones, 85% to 95% seen once, with 1% to 1.5% in the top ten. The sequenced sample was peripheral blood, obtained on day 0 of AZD1222 vaccination. The receptors shown here come from an adult in good health.

V and J are TRBV27 and TRBJ2-1, with TRBD2 matching 8 bases. The V gene end was trimmed by 4 bases and the J gene end by 9 bases; junction bases not matched to a gene: 14. Germline CDR1 and CDR2: MNHEY and SMNVEV (reference sequence). This CDR3 region has 16 residues. CDR3 loop: CASSWGPAGGLSEQFF. CDR3 in DNA: TGTGCCAGCAGTTGGGGGCCTGCGGGGGGTTTGTCTGAGCAGTTCTTC.

The V and J genes are TRBV9 and TRBJ2-3; 9 bases line up with TRBD2. Germline-derived CDR1 and CDR2 are SGDLS and YYNGEE. V dropped 4 bases and J dropped 1; count of bases not matched to a gene: 7. The CDR3 is made up of 16 amino acids. In DNA form, the CDR3 reads TGTGCCAGCAGCTCAGAAGCGGGGGGACGCACAGATACGCAGTATTTT. It codes for CASSSEAGGRTDTQYF.

The sample holds a few counts of this clone. V gene TRBV10-1 combines with J gene TRBJ2-1, with D possibly being TRBD1 (6 bases). The CDR3 is made up of 16 amino acids. With 2 bases removed from V and 0 bases from J, the gap between germline ends came to 11 bases. The germline V gene encodes CDR1 WNHNN and CDR2 SYGVQD (reference sequence). The CDR3 bases are TGCGCCAGCAGTGAGGCACAGGGCCGCTCCTACAATGAGCAGTTCTTC. This translates into CASSEAQGRSYNEQFF.

This clone has a single count. V gene TRBV10-3 combines with J gene TRBJ1-1, with TRBD1 matching 7 bases. The CDR3 has 14 amino acids. V was pared by 10 bases and J by 1 base, with 9 bases of the junction left unmatched. Germline V gives CDR1 ENHRY, CDR2 SYGVKD. The CDR3 loop is CATAQGDQNTEAFF. The CDR3 nucleotides read TGTGCCACGGCCCAGGGGGACCAGAACACTGAAGCTTTCTTT.

This rearrangement joins TRBV9 to TRBJ2-3; no reliable D call. This CDR3 is 14 amino acids long. Germline V gene lookup returns CDR1 SGDLS and CDR2 YYNGEE. V lost 4 bases and J lost 2, with 11 bases in between. CDR3 protein: CASSTPDLTDTQYF. The CDR3 DNA is TGTGCCAGCAGCACCCCGGACCTCACAGATACGCAGTATTTT.

The chain recombines TRBV19 with TRBJ2-5; maybe TRBD2 (6 bases). V was cut by 6 bases and J by 2 bases, with 16 bases left in between. The CDR3 is 15 residues long. Germline lookup yields CDR1 LNHDA and CDR2 SQIVND (reference sequence). CDR3 sequence (DNA): TGTGCCAGTAGCAAGGGAGGCAGAATACAAGAGACCCAGTACTTC. Translated, it gives CASSKGGRIQETQYF.

The gene calls are TRBV4-1 and TRBJ1-2, with TRBD1 as a possible D gene (5 bases). In germline, CDR1 is MGHRA, CDR2 YSYEKL. The length of the CDR3 is 16 residues. V gave up 2 bases and J gave up 0 bases, with 13 bases separating them. CDR3 sequence reads: CASSQNQGTTNYGYTF. CDR3 coding DNA: TGCGCCAGCAGCCAAAATCAGGGTACTACTAACTATGGCTACACCTTC.

The CDR3 coding sequence is TGTGCCAGCAGCGTAAGACAGGGACCTAAAGAGACCCAGTACTTC. Translating gives CASSVRQGPKETQYF. J is TRBJ2-5 and V is TRBV7-2; TRBD1 matches 7 bases. CDR1 and CDR2 from the germline V gene are SGHTA and FQGNSA. CDR3 length: 15 amino acids. The V and J ends lost 5 bases and 3 bases, in that order; junction bases with no gene match: 9.

The chain is built from TRBV14 and TRBJ2-7; D gene uncertain. Germline values: CDR1 SGHDN, CDR2 FVKESK. This CDR3 comprises 14 residues. V was shortened by 4 bases and J by 2 bases, with 12 bases between the two germline ends. CDR3: CASSPGVGTYEQYF. The CDR3 DNA is TGTGCCAGCAGCCCGGGCGTGGGAACCTACGAGCAGTACTTC.

The rearrangement joins TRBV18 to TRBJ1-2, with D possibly TRBD1 on 5 matching bases. The CDR3 sequence is 12 residues long. V lost 2 bases and J 6 bases, leaving 7 bases between the germline ends. In germline, CDR1 is KGHSH, CDR2 LQKENI. This CDR3 is CASSPSGNGYTF. CDR3 DNA: TGTGCCAGCTCACCATCAGGGAATGGCTACACCTTC. Filled out from reference TRBV18 and TRBJ1-2, the complete variable domain reads NAGVMQNPRHLVRRRGQEARLRCSPMKGHSHVYWYRQLPEEGLKFMVYLQKENIIDESGMPKERFSAEFPKEGPSILRIQQVVRGDSAAYFCASSPSGNGYTFGSGTRLTVV.

This clone has just one count. The gene calls are TRBV7-2 and TRBJ1-3, with D possibly matching TRBD1 (5 bases). V lost 1 base to trimming and J lost 0 bases, with 10 bases between them. The CDR3 loop spans 16 amino acids. CDR1 is SGHTA and CDR2 is FQGNSA in the germline V gene. This chain's CDR3 is CASSLVQGTSGNTIYF. CDR3 DNA sequence: TGTGCCAGCAGCTTAGTTCAGGGCACCTCTGGAAACACCATATATTTT.

The chain couples TRBV5-1 to TRBJ2-3; the D call may be TRBD1 or TRBD2 (5 bases each). Germline values: CDR1 SGHRS, CDR2 YFSETQ. Trimming pared 4 bases from V and 6 bases from J, leaving 15 bases between. This CDR3 has 14 amino acids. The CDR3 sequence: CASSMTRDGDTQYF. The CDR3 DNA follows: TGCGCCAGCAGCATGACCCGGGACGGGGATACGCAGTATTTT. Full variable domain (remainder filled in from reference TRBV5-1 and TRBJ2-3): KAGVTQTPRYLIKTRGQQVTLSCSPISGHRSVSWYQQTPGQGLQFLFEYFSETQRNKGNFPGRFSGRQFSNSRSEMNVSTLELGDSALYLCASSMTRDGDTQYFGPGTRLTVL.

The J gene is TRBJ2-1, the V gene TRBV10-3; TRBD2 matches 9 bases. V lost 6 bases and J lost 5; bases outside the gene matches: 8. Germline V gene lookup returns CDR1 ENHRY and CDR2 SYGVKD. The CDR3 has 15 residues. The CDR3 DNA sequence: TGTGCCATCAGCCGTCTAGCGGGGACTGACAATGAGCAGTTCTTC. It yields the protein CAISRLAGTDNEQFF.

The CDR3 bases are TGTGCCATCAGTGGGGACAGGGGAGGCTATGGCTACACCTTC. Its protein is CAISGDRGGYGYTF. The chain has TRBV10-3 and TRBJ1-2; 10 bases line up with TRBD1. CDR1 is ENHRY, CDR2 SYGVKD, per germline. The CDR3 has 14 residues. V was clipped by 4 bases and J by 4 bases; unmatched bases: 3.

The rearrangement links TRBV9 to TRBJ1-4; unclear D gene. Per the germline V gene, CDR1 is SGDLS and CDR2 is YYNGEE. Trimming cost V 0 bases and J 0 bases, with 15 bases left between them. CDR3 size: 18 residues. This CDR3 reads CASSVGGGPGSTNEKLFF. The CDR3 coding sequence is TGTGCCAGCAGCGTAGGGGGAGGGCCGGGTTCAACTAATGAAAAACTGTTTTTT.

The rearrangement uses TRBV18 and TRBJ2-3; D could derive from TRBD1 or TRBD2 (6 bases each). The CDR3 is 16 residues long. Trimming shortened V by 5 bases and J by 2 bases, and 17 bases separated the two germline ends. The germline CDR1 and CDR2 sequences are KGHSH and LQKENI. The CDR3, as DNA: TGTGCCAGCTCAGCCCCGGAGGGGGGCCCCACAGATACGCAGTATTTT. The encoded protein is CASSAPEGGPTDTQYF.

The CDR3 coding sequence is TGTGCCAGCTCGCTGAACGCCGGGACAGGGGCTACTGAAGCTTTCTTT. It codes for CASSLNAGTGATEAFF. This sequence joins TRBV18 and TRBJ1-1; 10 bases agree with TRBD1. Germline values: CDR1 KGHSH, CDR2 LQKENI. With 6 bases clipped from V and 5 bases from J, the junction kept 12 bases outside the gene matches. This CDR3 comprises 16 residues.